This T cell receptor (beta chain) appears in the sequencing data of a study of T cell repertoires in cytomegalovirus infection. Study information: The public TCR beta signatures pointed to both CMV infection and matching HLA type. Whole-study findings and limits: People with CMV and the relevant HLA were identified by cumulative public TCR beta family frequency. In two of eight donors, the top clonotype was HLA-C-restricted CMV-specific.

CDR3 length: 15 residues. Trimming left V 2 bases short and J 3 bases short, with 14 bases between. CDR1 SGHTA and CDR2 FQGNSA come from the germline V gene. Ten or more counts support this clonotype. Its antigen is still unknown. MiXCR, run by TCRdb on the reads, gives a single entry per CDR3 protein. Counted here are 450,000 to 650,000 distinct CDR3 sequences, around 27% occurring once; the ten biggest clones make up less than 15%. This clonotype originated in a human donor in good health (CMV status not recorded). Some clones in this sample may be carry-over from other donors' samples. J is TRBJ2-7 and V is TRBV7-2; D not resolved. Sequenced material: PBMCs. In DNA, the CDR3 is TGTGCCAGCAGCTTAAACGCCGGAGAGTTCTACGAGCAGTACTTC. Translating gives CASSLNAGEFYEQYF.